The 5 T cell receptor beta chains below come from one sample, sequenced in a study of cytomegalovirus exposure and HLA in healthy donors. Primers: 60 Vbeta forward and 13 Jbeta reverse. TCRdb's table, derived via immunoSEQ multiplex PCR, lists solely in-frame clones and lacks some. The data contain more than 95,000 clones, around 82% of them singletons. The sequencing input was PBMCs. The receptors come from a middle-aged woman in good health and CMV-seronegative.

This chain links TRBV5-4 with TRBJ1-3; 7 bases are a match to TRBD1. Per germline, CDR1 SGHNT and CDR2 YYREEE (reference sequence). The V and J ends lost 4 bases and 6 bases, in that order; junction bases with no gene match: 10. The CDR3 runs 15 residues. CDR3: CASSPGTASANTIYF. CDR3 bases: TGTGCCAGCAGCCCAGGGACAGCTTCGGCAAACACCATATATTTT.

V gene TRBV11-2 combines with J gene TRBJ2-7; 8 bases line up with TRBD1. CDR1 is SGHAT and CDR2 is FQNNGV in the germline V gene. V shed 1 base and J 6 bases; nucleotides not matched to a gene: 11. The CDR3 extends over 16 amino acids. Here the CDR3 reads CASSLGTGFGYLEQYF. CDR3 coding DNA: TGTGCCAGCAGCTTAGGGACAGGGTTTGGATATCTCGAGCAGTACTTC.

The J gene is TRBJ1-2, the V gene TRBV28; D possibly corresponds to TRBD1 (5 bases). This CDR3 contains 16 residues. Germline V lookup: CDR1 MDHEN, CDR2 SYDVKM. Trimming removed 6 bases from V and 4 bases from J, with 21 bases in between. The CDR3 is CASSLLLGGGVYGYTF. CDR3 sequence (DNA): TGTGCCAGCAGCCTCCTCCTGGGGGGTGGGGTCTATGGCTACACCTTC.

V gene TRBV15 combines with J gene TRBJ2-6, with no clear D. Per the germline V gene, CDR1 is LNHNV and CDR2 is YYDKDF (reference sequence). The CDR3 loop spans 14 amino acids. The V and J ends lost 6 bases and 3 bases respectively, with 9 bases between them. The CDR3 protein is CATSSRDGANVLTF. In DNA, the CDR3 is TGTGCCACCAGTAGCAGAGATGGGGCCAACGTCCTGACTTTC.

The chain employs TRBV5-1 and TRBJ2-7; TRBD2 aligns across 9 bases. The V and J ends lost 0 bases and 1 base, in that order; junction bases with no gene match: 5. Germline V lookup: CDR1 SGHRS, CDR2 YFSETQ. The CDR3 is 16 amino acids. This chain's CDR3 is CASSLAQLAGSYEQYF. In DNA, the CDR3 is TGCGCCAGCAGCTTGGCCCAGCTAGCGGGGTCCTACGAGCAGTACTTC.